Listed below are T cell receptor beta chains from one sample, sequenced in a study of T cells in Graves' hyperthyroidism and ophthalmopathy. A single record per CDR3 protein comes from TCRdb applying MiXCR to the multiplex PCR reads. Seen here are some 370,000 distinct CDR3 sequences, 11% to 15% observed once, and the top ten hold around 28%. Sequencing was carried out using blood. The receptors stem from a man aged 50-60 years with Graves' ophthalmopathy. CDR3s include the opening cysteine and the closing phenylalanine or tryptophan. Each record gives: CDR3 length, D gene, V gene, clone size, J gene, CDR3 DNA, CDR3 protein. A D gene is named only where the DNA matches it firmly. A clone size is listed for some rows: how often the clone was seen (once, few, many), or a class if it is expanded.

>14|.|TRBV7-9|.|TRBJ2-1
TGTGCCGGCAGCTTAGCCGGGGGCTACAATGAGCAGTTCTTC
CAGSLAGGYNEQFF
>13|.|TRBV12-3/TRBV12-4|.|TRBJ2-3
TGTGCCAGCAGTTTTGTGTACACAGATACGCAGTATTTT
CASSFVYTDTQYF
>13|.|TRBV20-1|many|TRBJ1-1
TGCAGTGCCACGGACCCTCGGGGAACTGAAGCTTTCTTT
CSATDPRGTEAFF
>15|.|TRBV19|.|TRBJ2-2
TGTGCCAGTAGTATAGGGACATGGAACACCGGGGAGCTGTTTTTT
CASSIGTWNTGELFF
>15|.|TRBV12-3/TRBV12-4|.|TRBJ1-2
TGTGCCAGCAGTTACTCGGGGGACAAAGTGAATGGCTACACCTTC
CASSYSGDKVNGYTF
>15|.|TRBV6-1|few|TRBJ2-5
TGTGCCAGCAGTGAACCCGCCCGGTCGGGTTGGACCCAGTACTTC
CASSEPARSGWTQYF
>15|.|TRBV10-3|many|TRBJ2-7
TGTGCCATCAGTGGAGGTAGCGAGAACTCCTACGAGCAGTACTTC
CAISGGSENSYEQYF
>13|.|TRBV20-1|.|TRBJ1-5
TGCAGTGCTAGGCGTGATCCGAATCAGCCCCAGCATTTT
CSARRDPNQPQHF
>15|TRBD1|TRBV5-1|.|TRBJ1-4
TGCGCCAGCAGCGCCACAGGGGCGAAGAATGAAAAACTGTTTTTT
CASSATGAKNEKLFF
>22|TRBD2|TRBV5-1|many|TRBJ2-7
TGCGCCAGCAGCCCGCAGGGGGCTTTGGGGAAACCAAAGACTAGCGGGATATACGAGCAGTACTTC
CASSPQGALGKPKTSGIYEQYF
>16|TRBD2|TRBV30|many|TRBJ2-7
TGTGCCTGGAGTGTTTACCCGGGACTATCGAGGGACGAGCAGTACTTC
CAWSVYPGLSRDEQYF
>14|.|TRBV14|many|TRBJ2-3
TGTGCCAGCAGCCAATTCGTGGGATCCGATACGCAGTATTTT
CASSQFVGSDTQYF
>14|.|TRBV9|few|TRBJ2-2
TGTGCCAGCAGCGTCAAATTCAACACCGGGGAGCTGTTTTTT
CASSVKFNTGELFF
>14|.|TRBV2|.|TRBJ2-1
TGTGCCAGCAGCGCTAGCTCGGCTAACAATGAGCAGTTCTTC
CASSASSANNEQFF
>11|.|TRBV18|many|TRBJ2-1
TGTGCCAGCTCACCACAAGTTGAGCAGTTCTTC
CASSPQVEQFF
>15|.|TRBV5-1|many|TRBJ1-1
TGCGCCAGCAGCTTGAGGAGGGTGGATGACACTGAAGCTTTCTTT
CASSLRRVDDTEAFF
>15|.|TRBV30|many|TRBJ2-1
TGTGCCTGGAGCGGGTCCCCTAGCTCCTACAATGAGCAGTTCTTC
CAWSGSPSSYNEQFF
>17|TRBD1|TRBV7-3|few|TRBJ2-2
TGTGCCAGCAGCTTATTGGCCGGGACAGAGAACACCGGGGAGCTGTTTTTT
CASSLLAGTENTGELFF
>15|.|TRBV6-2/TRBV6-3|many|TRBJ2-7
TGTGCCAGCAGTTATTCCCTAACTAGCACCTACGAGCAGTACTTC
CASSYSLTSTYEQYF
>14|TRBD1|TRBV11-2|many|TRBJ2-1
TGTGCCAGCAGCTTCGACAGGGGGGATGATGAGCAGTTCTTC
CASSFDRGDDEQFF
>16|TRBD2|TRBV7-2|many|TRBJ2-7
TGTGCCAGCAGCTTAGCTTCTTCTAGCGGGGCCTACGAGCAGTACTTC
CASSLASSSGAYEQYF
>12|.|TRBV3-1|many|TRBJ2-4
TGTGCCAGCAGAAATCCGGGGAGCATTCAGTACTTC
CASRNPGSIQYF
>16|.|TRBV30|many|TRBJ1-1
TGTGCCTGGAGTGTACCAGGGGCAGGAGTGGACACTGAAGCTTTCTTT
CAWSVPGAGVDTEAFF
>15|.|TRBV2|many|TRBJ2-5
TGTGCCAGCAGTACCCAAAGGTCCCAAGAAGAGACCCAGTACTTC
CASSTQRSQEETQYF
>15|TRBD2|TRBV5-1|many|TRBJ2-7
TGCGCCAGCAGCTTGGATGCTAGCGGAGATTACGAGCAGTACTTC
CASSLDASGDYEQYF
>13|.|TRBV6-1|few|TRBJ2-1
TGTGCCAGCAGTGAAGCGTACTGGAATGAGCAGTTCTTC
CASSEAYWNEQFF
>14|.|TRBV24-1|many|TRBJ2-1
TGTGCCACCAGTGATTCCGCGCCGGCACATGAGCAGTTCTTC
CATSDSAPAHEQFF
>14|TRBD1|TRBV10-1|many|TRBJ2-5
TGCGCCAGCGCCGGGACAGGTGATCAAGAGACCCAGTACTTC
CASAGTGDQETQYF
>12|.|TRBV20-1|many|TRBJ1-2
TGCAGTGCTAGTAGATCAAGACCGGGCTACACCTTC
CSASRSRPGYTF
>13|.|TRBV5-1|many|TRBJ1-1
TGCGCCAGCAGCTTGGTCCCTGACACTGAAGCTTTCTTT
CASSLVPDTEAFF
>15|.|TRBV7-3|many|TRBJ1-1
TGTGCCAGCAGCCAGCTGGGGGGCGCGAACACTGAAGCTTTCTTT
CASSQLGGANTEAFF
>17|.|TRBV11-2|few|TRBJ1-3
TGTGCCAGCAGCTTAGTCGGCCAGTCGAGCTCTGGAAACACCATATATTTT
CASSLVGQSSSGNTIYF
>17|TRBD1|TRBV3-1|many|TRBJ2-3
TGTGCCAGCAGCCAAACCCCGGGACAGACCCTCACAGATACGCAGTATTTT
CASSQTPGQTLTDTQYF
>16|TRBD1|TRBV28|few|TRBJ2-7
TGTGCCAGCAGTACGACAGGGGGCCGGCACTCCTACGAGCAGTACTTC
CASSTTGGRHSYEQYF
>15|.|TRBV7-8|.|TRBJ2-5
TGTGCCAGCGGCTTTCGGACGGGAGTGGGAGAGACCCAGTACTTC
CASGFRTGVGETQYF
>13|.|TRBV28|many|TRBJ1-1
TGTGCCAGCAGGTCGGTCTCGGACACTGAAGCTTTCTTT
CASRSVSDTEAFF
>16|TRBD2|TRBV13|.|TRBJ2-5
TGTGCCAGCACCCGAGTAGCGGGATTCTTCCAAGAGACCCAGTACTTC
CASTRVAGFFQETQYF